This paragraph reports one TCR beta chain. The germline gives CDR1 ENHRY, CDR2 SYGVKD. The CDR3 totals 15 residues. The V end lost 6 bases, the J end lost 0 bases, and 12 bases lay between the germline ends. TCRdb's table, derived via immunoSEQ multiplex PCR, lists solely in-frame clones and lacks some. Here the sample spans 150,000 or so clones, almost 85% being singletons. This sample stems from a study of blood T cell repertoires in COVID-19. This TCR was recovered from a man aged 18 to 29 with active or convalescent COVID-19. The chain combines TRBV10-3 with TRBJ1-3; D may be TRBD1 (6 bases). The material sequenced was peripheral blood. In nucleotides, the CDR3 is TGTGCCATCAGCGCCACAGGGAGCTCTGGAAACACCATATATTTT. Translation: CAISATGSSGNTIYF.